This T cell receptor beta chain was captured in a study of shared clonotypes between healthy human individuals. Findings and limits, study-wide: The represented genetic and exposure-history diversity was limited by the small number of donors. The naive CD4 repertoires of several donors were compared, and around 5.1% of clonotypes were shared. Collection of samples was limited to blood; tissue repertoires likely differ. Non-shared clonotypes showed lower generation probabilities than clonotypes common to all four donors.

Turning to this clone: As yet, its antigen is unknown.

The method was immunoSEQ multiplex PCR; TCRdb's version includes in-frame clones alone and lacks a portion of them. This repertoire shows a few million clones, 95% found once; its top ten account for about 0.13%. CDR3 size: 15 residues. The V segment lost 4 bases and the J segment 3 bases; nucleotides outside the gene matches: 7. The germline V gene has CDR1 SGDLS and CDR2 YYNGEE. The chain recombines TRBV9 with TRBJ2-3, with 8 nucleotides matching TRBD1. This receptor was identified in a man younger than 35 in good health. The sample consisted of naive CD4+ T cells sorted from blood. The subset denotes: CD45RA+ positively selected. The CDR3 DNA reads TGTGCCAGCAGCTCAGGGGGCTTGGGGACAGATACGCAGTATTTT. Amino acid sequence: CASSSGGLGTDTQYF.